Below, 10 T cell receptor beta chains from the same sample are listed, as sequenced in a study of memory CD4+ T cells and cytomegalovirus serostatus. The sort gate was single viable CD3+CD4+CD8-CD45RO+ cells for memory CD4+ T cells. TCRdb's copy holds only in-frame clones and misses some; the assay was immunoSEQ multiplex PCR. The table has around 45,000 clones, over 70% seen once. Sequencing used memory CD4+ T cells from blood. These receptors were taken from an adult in good health and CMV-seronegative.

This clone was seen a few times. The rearrangement links TRBV2 to TRBJ1-3; 7 positions agree with TRBD1. Germline loops: CDR1 SNHLY, CDR2 FYNNEI. This CDR3 comprises 14 residues. With 4 bases clipped from V and 4 bases from J, the junction kept 4 bases outside the gene matches. The chain's CDR3 is CASSGDSWGNTIYF. CDR3 DNA sequence: TGTGCCAGCAGTGGGGACAGTTGGGGAAACACCATATATTTT.

DNA of the CDR3: TGTGCCAGCAGTTTAATGACAGGCCTGAACACTGAAGCTTTCTTT. This gives the protein CASSLMTGLNTEAFF. The V call is TRBV28, the J call TRBJ1-1; TRBD1 might be the D (6 bases). The CDR3 spans 15 residues. Germline V gives CDR1 MDHEN, CDR2 SYDVKM. Trimming removed 2 bases at V and 0 bases at J, with 10 bases between.

This clone has a single count. The gene calls are TRBV7-2 and TRBJ2-7; 9 bases align to TRBD2. The CDR3 totals 17 residues. Per the germline V gene, CDR1 is SGHTA and CDR2 is FQGNSA. V shed 2 bases and J 0 bases; nucleotides not matched to a gene: 8. CDR3 in amino acids: CASSLSGAGGSSYEQYF. The CDR3 region has the DNA TGTGCCAGCAGCTTAAGTGGAGCGGGGGGCAGCTCCTACGAGCAGTACTTC.

The V call is TRBV2, the J call TRBJ1-3; D is undetermined. This CDR3 spans 13 amino acids. The germline gives CDR1 SNHLY, CDR2 FYNNEI. The V end lost 6 bases, the J end lost 0 bases, and 6 bases lay between the germline ends. CDR3 loop: CASRKDSGNTIYF. The CDR3 coding sequence is TGTGCCAGCAGAAAAGACTCTGGAAACACCATATATTTT.

The chain recombines TRBV6-5 with TRBJ1-2; tentatively, D is TRBD1 (6 bases). V lost 6 bases, J lost 4 bases, and 21 bases lay in between. This CDR3 spans 16 amino acids. Germline V lookup: CDR1 MNHEY, CDR2 SVGAGI. The CDR3 DNA follows: TGTGCCAGCAGCTACGGGGGCAGGGTGCGGGTCTATGGCTACACCTTC. Its protein product is CASSYGGRVRVYGYTF.

The CDR3 protein is CASSPGGNTEAFF. In DNA form, the CDR3 reads TGTGCCAGCAGCCCAGGTGGGAACACTGAAGCTTTCTTT. This chain links TRBV11-2 with TRBJ1-1; D gene uncertain. The CDR3 has 13 residues. Between the trimmed V and J ends, which lost 5 bases and 1 base, there was a span of 8 bases. Germline CDR1 reads SGHAT; CDR2 reads FQNNGV.

The chain couples TRBV29-1 to TRBJ2-3; tentatively, D is TRBD2 (6 bases). The CDR3 runs to 12 residues. From germline, CDR1 is SQVTM and CDR2 ANQGSEA. V was cut by 5 bases and J by 5 bases, with 11 bases left in between. CDR3 DNA sequence: TGCAGCGTTTCGCAGGGAGGAGATACGCAGTATTTT. Amino acid sequence: CSVSQGGDTQYF.

In DNA form, the CDR3 reads TGTGCCAGCAGGGGTGTAGGGGGAAGAAATGAGCAGTTCTTC. It translates to CASRGVGGRNEQFF. V is TRBV2 and J is TRBJ2-1; tentative D call: TRBD1 (6 bases). V lost 6 bases, J lost 7 bases, and 16 bases lay in between. CDR3 length equals 14 residues. Germline V gene data show CDR1 as SNHLY and CDR2 as FYNNEI.

The rearrangement links TRBV5-1 to TRBJ2-1, with TRBD2 matching over 10 bases. The germline V gene has CDR1 SGHRS and CDR2 YFSETQ. CDR3 length equals 17 residues. With 2 bases clipped from V and 9 bases from J, the junction kept 14 bases outside the gene matches. The CDR3 is CASSFGLAGVSSSEQFF. DNA of the CDR3: TGCGCCAGCAGCTTTGGGCTAGCGGGGGTATCGTCCAGTGAGCAGTTCTTC.

This chain connects TRBV27 to TRBJ1-3; tentative D call: TRBD1 (5 bases). The CDR3 sequence is 17 residues long. Looked up from germline, CDR1 is MNHEY and CDR2 is SMNVEV (reference sequence). Trimming left V 2 bases short and J 1 base short, with 15 bases between. The CDR3 DNA is TGTGCCAGCAGTTTAATTCTGACAGATAATTCTGGAAACACCATATATTTT. Translation gives CASSLILTDNSGNTIYF.